Below are 17 T cell receptor beta chains sequenced from a single sample in a study of blood T cell repertoires in COVID-19. Data came from immunoSEQ multiplex PCR; TCRdb stores just in-frame clones and leaves some out. The sample shows about 230,000 clones, more than 75% of them seen only once. The material sequenced was peripheral blood. Receptor source: a middle-aged man with COVID-19, enrolled during active disease.

The rearrangement joins TRBV12-5 to TRBJ2-3; possibly TRBD2 for D (6 bases). CDR1 is LGHNT and CDR2 is FRNRAP in the germline V gene. V lost 0 bases and J lost 14, with 12 bases in between. This CDR3 spans 12 amino acids. CDR3 protein: CASGLVAGNGYF. CDR3 nucleotide sequence: TGTGCTAGTGGTTTGGTCGCGGGAAATGGGTATTTT.

The chain recombines TRBV13 with TRBJ2-5; 8 bases map to TRBD1. The ends lost 5 bases at V and 7 bases at J; junction bases unmatched: 9. The CDR3 spans 14 residues. Germline-derived CDR1 and CDR2 are PRHDT and FYEKMQ (reference sequence). The CDR3: CASSEGQDPRTQYF. CDR3 DNA: TGTGCCAGCAGCGAGGGACAGGACCCCAGGACCCAGTACTTC.

The chain couples TRBV6-1 to TRBJ2-7, with D unresolved. V lost 0 bases and J 7 bases, leaving 7 bases between the germline ends. CDR3 length: 12 amino acids. Germline V gene data show CDR1 as MNHNS and CDR2 as SASEGT. The CDR3 sequence: CASSEARLEQYF. The CDR3 nucleotides read TGTGCCAGCAGTGAAGCGCGGTTGGAGCAGTACTTC.

This clone was seen more than once but under ten times. The chain joins TRBV11-1 to TRBJ2-7; 11 nucleotides line up with TRBD2. The CDR3 runs 16 residues. V dropped 6 bases and J dropped 6; count of bases not matched to a gene: 13. Germline CDR1 and CDR2: SGHAT and FQDESV (reference sequence). The CDR3 DNA follows: TGTGCCAGCAGACCAACTTTAGCGGGAGGGCCTGTCGAGCAGTACTTC. Amino acids: CASRPTLAGGPVEQYF.

This clone was counted a single time. The rearrangement links TRBV27 to TRBJ1-4; D possibly corresponds to TRBD1 (6 bases). CDR1 is MNHEY and CDR2 is SMNVEV in the germline V gene (reference sequence). This CDR3 has 14 amino acids. The V and J ends lost 3 bases and 7 bases respectively, with 12 bases between them. CDR3 coding DNA: TGTGCCAGCAGTTTGTTGGGGGCGGGTGAAAAACTGTTTTTT. Translated: CASSLLGAGEKLFF.

Comment on this clone: Sequence at one end of the junction differs from germline and may be a read error. The rearrangement links TRBV2 to TRBJ2-1; TRBD2 agrees at 11 bases. Looked up from germline, CDR1 is SNHLY and CDR2 is FYNNEI. The CDR3 runs 18 residues. Here the CDR3 DNA reads TGTGCCAGCGTTTTCGGGCAACTAGCGGGAGTCCCCTACGATGAGCAGTTCTTC. This sequence encodes CASVFGQLAGVPYDEQFF.

This chain uses TRBV29-1 with TRBJ2-1; weak D call: TRBD1 (6 bases). This CDR3 has 15 residues. The V end lost 0 bases, the J end lost 3 bases, and 12 bases lay between the germline ends. Germline values: CDR1 SQVTM, CDR2 ANQGSEA. CDR3 coding DNA: TGCAGCGTTGAAGAGGTGGACAGATACTACAATGAGCAGTTCTTC. Its protein is CSVEEVDRYYNEQFF.

V and J are TRBV30 and TRBJ2-2; 11 bases line up with TRBD2. Trimming took 2 bases from V and 3 from J; bases not matched to a gene: 8. There are 17 residues in the CDR3. Germline CDR1 reads GTSNPN; CDR2 reads SVGIG (reference sequence). Written as DNA, the CDR3 is TGTGCCTGGAGTTCTCCGGGACTAGCGGCCTACACCGGGGAGCTGTTTTTT. This sequence encodes CAWSSPGLAAYTGELFF.

V gene TRBV7-3 combines with J gene TRBJ2-1; 8 bases agree with TRBD1. CDR1 is SGHTA, CDR2 FQGTGA, per germline. The CDR3 covers 13 residues. Trimming at V came to 5 bases and at J to 8 bases, leaving 5 bases not matched to a gene. The CDR3 sequence is CASSDRGQHEQFF. DNA of the CDR3: TGTGCCAGCAGCGACAGGGGTCAGCATGAGCAGTTCTTC.

CDR3 residues: CASSIEGGNYEQYF. The DNA for the CDR3 is TGTGCCAGTAGTATAGAAGGGGGCAACTACGAGCAGTACTTC. The chain links TRBV19 to TRBJ2-7; 7 nucleotides line up with TRBD1. The CDR3 spans 14 residues. CDR1 LNHDA and CDR2 SQIVND come from the germline V gene (reference sequence). V trimming: 0 bases; J trimming: 3 bases; junction bases outside the gene matches: 2.

The gene calls are TRBV30 and TRBJ1-1; no reliable D call. This CDR3 has 14 residues. V lost 5 bases, J lost 1 base, and 14 bases lay in between. CDR1 GTSNPN and CDR2 SVGIG come from the germline V gene (reference sequence). CDR3 DNA: TGTGCCTGGGCCGAGGTACTCAAGAACACTGAAGCTTTCTTT. Translating it yields CAWAEVLKNTEAFF.

This clone has only a few counts. This rearrangement joins TRBV7-8 to TRBJ1-1; 7 positions agree with TRBD1. This CDR3 spans 15 amino acids. Per the germline V gene, CDR1 is SGHVS and CDR2 is FQNEAQ. V dropped 1 base and J dropped 11; count of bases not matched to a gene: 13. The CDR3 DNA is TGTGCCAGCAGCTTAGAATGGAGGACAGGCCGGGAGGCTTTCTTT. Encoded protein: CASSLEWRTGREAFF.

The V call is TRBV7-9, the J call TRBJ2-7, with 11 bases lining up with TRBD2. The CDR3 extends over 17 amino acids. Germline loops: CDR1 SEHNR, CDR2 FQNEAQ (reference sequence). After removal of 1 base from V and 1 base from J, the junction contained 6 bases not matched to a gene. CDR3 coding DNA: TGTGCCAGCAGCTTAGGGTCGGGACTAGCGGATTCCTACGAGCAGTACTTC. Translated: CASSLGSGLADSYEQYF.

The rearrangement joins TRBV18 to TRBJ1-5; weak D call: TRBD1 (5 bases). Germline V gene lookup returns CDR1 KGHSH and CDR2 LQKENI. CDR3 size: 15 residues. Trimming cost V 2 bases and J 7 bases, with 15 bases left between them. The CDR3 is CASSPGSQGNQPQHF. For the CDR3, the DNA is TGTGCCAGCTCACCAGGGTCCCAGGGAAACCAGCCCCAGCATTTT.

CDR3 in DNA: TGTGCCAGCAGCTTCGTGGACAGGGTGGGCTATGGCTACACCTTC. Translating it yields CASSFVDRVGYGYTF. V and J are TRBV6-2 or TRBV6-3 and TRBJ1-2; 8 positions match TRBD1. Looked up from germline, CDR1 is MNHEY and CDR2 is SVGEGT. The CDR3 loop spans 15 amino acids. The V and J ends lost 6 bases and 4 bases, in that order; junction bases with no gene match: 10.

The chain joins TRBV18 to TRBJ1-3, with 11 bases matching TRBD1. Germline lookup yields CDR1 KGHSH and CDR2 LQKENI. The ends lost 7 bases at V and 2 bases at J; junction bases unmatched: 7. CDR3 length: 16 amino acids. The DNA for the CDR3 is TGTGCCAGCTTACCTGGACAGGGGGCGGCTGGAAACACCATATATTTT. It codes for CASLPGQGAAGNTIYF. Variable domain in full (rest from reference TRBV18 and TRBJ1-3): NAGVMQNPRHLVRRRGQEARLRCSPMKGHSHVYWYRQLPEEGLKFMVYLQKENIIDESGMPKERFSAEFPKEGPSILRIQQVVRGDSAAYFCASLPGQGAAGNTIYFGEGSWLTVV.

V gene TRBV9 combines with J gene TRBJ1-4, with 11 nucleotides matching TRBD1. The CDR3 extends over 15 amino acids. The germline gives CDR1 SGDLS, CDR2 YYNGEE. V dropped 3 bases and J dropped 8; count of bases not matched to a gene: 6. CDR3 nucleotide sequence: TGTGCCAGCAGCGCCTCCGGGACAGGGGGAGAAAAACTGTTTTTT. Encoded protein: CASSASGTGGEKLFF.